The present entry profiles one T cell receptor (beta chain) with its context. This record belongs to a study of blood T cell repertoires in COVID-19. Across the whole study: Acute and convalescent COVID-19 specimens originated in the United States, Italy and Spain. In each case, the material was cDNA or gDNA derived from T cells, B-cell-depleted T cells, or PBMCs.

V was trimmed by 3 bases and J by 7 bases, leaving 16 bases between them. Germline V gene sequence: CDR1 ENHRY, CDR2 SYGVKD. The CDR3 is made up of 14 amino acids. As handled by the study authors: Estimation of nucleated cell counts relied on the amplification of reference gene primers. Assay used: immunoSEQ multiplex PCR; TCRdb lists only in-frame clones, some missing. The V and J calls and clone size were taken over from that table, and D and trimming were inferred from the DNA. The table has about 520,000 clones, approximately 85% seen once. This TCR was sampled from a human donor in a cohort sampled during active COVID-19. V is TRBV10-3 and J is TRBJ2-7; TRBD2 is a possible D gene (6 bases). Sequences were obtained from peripheral blood. Here the CDR3 DNA reads TGTGCCATCAGTGACTCCTCGGGGGTGGGTGAGCAGTACTTC. Translation gives CAISDSSGVGEQYF.